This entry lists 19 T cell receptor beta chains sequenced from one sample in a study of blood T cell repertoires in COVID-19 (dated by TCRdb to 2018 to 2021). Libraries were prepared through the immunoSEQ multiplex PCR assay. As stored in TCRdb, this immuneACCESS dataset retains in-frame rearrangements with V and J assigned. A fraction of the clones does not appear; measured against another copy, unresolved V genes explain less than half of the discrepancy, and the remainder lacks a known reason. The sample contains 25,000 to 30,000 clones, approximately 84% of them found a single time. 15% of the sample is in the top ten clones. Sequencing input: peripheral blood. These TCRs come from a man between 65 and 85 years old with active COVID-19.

The CDR3: CAITADGWTQYF. In DNA, the CDR3 is TGTGCCATCACCGCTGACGGGTGGACCCAGTACTTC. The chain joins TRBV10-3 to TRBJ2-5; no clear D gene. The CDR3 spans 12 residues. The V gene's germline CDR1 is ENHRY and CDR2 SYGVKD. Trimming left V 7 bases short and J 7 bases short, with 13 bases between.

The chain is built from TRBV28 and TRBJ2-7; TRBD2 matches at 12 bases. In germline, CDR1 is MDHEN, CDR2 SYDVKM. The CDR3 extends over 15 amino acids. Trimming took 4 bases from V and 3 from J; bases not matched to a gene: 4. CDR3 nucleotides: TGTGCCAGCAGTTCCCAACTAGCGGGGGGCTACGAGCAGTACTTC. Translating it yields CASSSQLAGGYEQYF.

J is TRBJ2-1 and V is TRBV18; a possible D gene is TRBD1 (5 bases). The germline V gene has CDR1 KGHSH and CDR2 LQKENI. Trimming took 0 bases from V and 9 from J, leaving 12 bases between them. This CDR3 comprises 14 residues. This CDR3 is CASSPPSGWGEQFF. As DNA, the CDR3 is TGTGCCAGCTCACCACCGTCAGGGTGGGGTGAGCAGTTCTTC.

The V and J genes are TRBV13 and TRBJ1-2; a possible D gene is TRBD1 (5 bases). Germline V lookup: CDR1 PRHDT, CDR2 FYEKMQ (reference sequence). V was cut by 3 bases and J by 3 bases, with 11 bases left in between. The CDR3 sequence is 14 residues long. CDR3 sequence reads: CASSFGGVHYGYTF. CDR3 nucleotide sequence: TGTGCCAGCAGCTTTGGGGGGGTGCACTATGGCTACACCTTC.

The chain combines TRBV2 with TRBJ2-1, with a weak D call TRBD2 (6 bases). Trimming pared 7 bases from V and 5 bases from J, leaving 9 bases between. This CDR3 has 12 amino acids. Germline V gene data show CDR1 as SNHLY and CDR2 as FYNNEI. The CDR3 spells CASKGGDNEQFF. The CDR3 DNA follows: TGTGCCAGCAAGGGCGGGGACAATGAGCAGTTCTTC. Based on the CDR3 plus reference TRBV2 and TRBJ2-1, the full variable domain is EPEVTQTPSHQVTQMGQEVILRCVPISNHLYFYWYRQILGQKVEFLVSFYNNEISEKSEIFDDQFSVERPDGSNFTLKIRSTKLEDSAMYFCASKGGDNEQFFGPGTRLTVL.

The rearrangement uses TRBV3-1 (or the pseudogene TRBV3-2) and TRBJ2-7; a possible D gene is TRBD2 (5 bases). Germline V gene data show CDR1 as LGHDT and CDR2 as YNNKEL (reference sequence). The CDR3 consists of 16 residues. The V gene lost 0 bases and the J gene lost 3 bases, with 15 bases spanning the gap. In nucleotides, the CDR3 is TGTGCCAGCAGCCAAGATTTTCCGGGATCGAACTACGAGCAGTACTTC. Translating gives CASSQDFPGSNYEQYF.

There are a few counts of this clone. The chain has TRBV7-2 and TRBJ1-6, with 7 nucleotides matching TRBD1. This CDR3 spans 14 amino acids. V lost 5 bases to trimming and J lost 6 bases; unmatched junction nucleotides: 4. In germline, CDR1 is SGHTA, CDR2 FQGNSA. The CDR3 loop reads CASSGDSANSPLHF. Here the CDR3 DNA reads TGTGCCAGCAGCGGGGACAGTGCTAATTCACCCCTCCACTTT.

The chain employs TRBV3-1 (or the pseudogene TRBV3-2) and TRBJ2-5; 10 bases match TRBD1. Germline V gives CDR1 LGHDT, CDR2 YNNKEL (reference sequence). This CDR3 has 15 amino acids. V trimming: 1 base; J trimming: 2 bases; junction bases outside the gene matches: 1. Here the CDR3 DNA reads TGTGCCAGCAGCCAAGGGACAGGGGGACAAGAGACCCAGTACTTC. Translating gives CASSQGTGGQETQYF.

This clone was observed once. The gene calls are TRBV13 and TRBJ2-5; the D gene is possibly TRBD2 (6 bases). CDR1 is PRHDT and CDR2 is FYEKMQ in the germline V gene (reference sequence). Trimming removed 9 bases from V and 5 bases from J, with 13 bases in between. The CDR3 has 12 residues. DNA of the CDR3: TGTGCCAGTGGGGACTCCGAGGAGACCCAGTACTTC. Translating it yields CASGDSEETQYF.

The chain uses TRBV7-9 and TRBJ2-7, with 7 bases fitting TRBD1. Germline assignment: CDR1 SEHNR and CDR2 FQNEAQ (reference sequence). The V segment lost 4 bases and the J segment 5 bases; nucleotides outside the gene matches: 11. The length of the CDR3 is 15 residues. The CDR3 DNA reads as TGTGCCAGCAGCTCTGGGGCAGGGGGAAAAGACGAGCAGTACTTC. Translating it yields CASSSGAGGKDEQYF.

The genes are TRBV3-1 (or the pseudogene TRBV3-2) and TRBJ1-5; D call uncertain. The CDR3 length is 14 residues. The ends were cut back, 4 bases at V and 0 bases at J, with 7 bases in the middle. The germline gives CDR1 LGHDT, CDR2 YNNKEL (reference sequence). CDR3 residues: CASSRAYSNQPQHF. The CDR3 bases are TGTGCCAGCAGCCGGGCCTATAGCAATCAGCCCCAGCATTTT.

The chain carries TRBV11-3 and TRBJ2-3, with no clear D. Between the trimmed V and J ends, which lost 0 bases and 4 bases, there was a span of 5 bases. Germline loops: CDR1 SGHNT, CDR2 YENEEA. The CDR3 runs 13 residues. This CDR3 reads CASSLDRPDTQYF. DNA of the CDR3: TGTGCCAGCAGCTTAGATCGTCCAGATACGCAGTATTTT.

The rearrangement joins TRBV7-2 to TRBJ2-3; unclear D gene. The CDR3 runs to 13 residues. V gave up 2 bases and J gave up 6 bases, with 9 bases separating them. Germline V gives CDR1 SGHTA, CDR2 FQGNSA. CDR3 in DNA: TGTGCCAGCAGCTTACAGGATTGGGATACGCAGTATTTT. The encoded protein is CASSLQDWDTQYF.

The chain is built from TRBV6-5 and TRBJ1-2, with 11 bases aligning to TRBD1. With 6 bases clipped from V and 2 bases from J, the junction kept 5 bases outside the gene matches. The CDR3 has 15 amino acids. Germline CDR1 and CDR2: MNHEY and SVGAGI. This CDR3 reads CASRVGQGANYGYTF. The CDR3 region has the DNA TGTGCCAGCAGAGTCGGACAGGGGGCAAACTATGGCTACACCTTC.

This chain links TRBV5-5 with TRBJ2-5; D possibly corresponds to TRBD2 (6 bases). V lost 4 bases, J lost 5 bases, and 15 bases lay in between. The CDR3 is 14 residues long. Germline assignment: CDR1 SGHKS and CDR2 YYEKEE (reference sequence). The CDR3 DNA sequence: TGTGCCAGCAGCGTTGTTAAGGGACTGGAGACCCAGTACTTC. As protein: CASSVVKGLETQYF.

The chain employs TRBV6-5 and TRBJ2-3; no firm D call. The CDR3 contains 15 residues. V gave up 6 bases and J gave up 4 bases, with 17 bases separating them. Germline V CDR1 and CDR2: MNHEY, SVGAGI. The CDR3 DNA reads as TGTGCCAGCAGGGAGTCCGGGTCTCGCGCAGATACGCAGTATTTT. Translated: CASRESGSRADTQYF.

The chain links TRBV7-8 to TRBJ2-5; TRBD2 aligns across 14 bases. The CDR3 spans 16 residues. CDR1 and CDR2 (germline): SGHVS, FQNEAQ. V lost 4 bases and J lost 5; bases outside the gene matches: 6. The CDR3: CASSSGLAGGGETQYF. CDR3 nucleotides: TGTGCCAGCAGCTCAGGACTAGCGGGGGGTGGGGAGACCCAGTACTTC.

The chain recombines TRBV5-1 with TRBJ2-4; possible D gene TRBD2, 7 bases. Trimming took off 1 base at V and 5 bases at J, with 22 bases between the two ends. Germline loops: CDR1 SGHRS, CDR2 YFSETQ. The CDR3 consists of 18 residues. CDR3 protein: CASSLSGGRGTSQNIQYF. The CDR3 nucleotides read TGCGCCAGCAGCTTGTCGGGGGGACGCGGGACAAGCCAAAACATTCAGTACTTC. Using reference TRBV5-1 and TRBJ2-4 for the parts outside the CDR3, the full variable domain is KAGVTQTPRYLIKTRGQQVTLSCSPISGHRSVSWYQQTPGQGLQFLFEYFSETQRNKGNFPGRFSGRQFSNSRSEMNVSTLELGDSALYLCASSLSGGRGTSQNIQYFGAGTRLSVL.

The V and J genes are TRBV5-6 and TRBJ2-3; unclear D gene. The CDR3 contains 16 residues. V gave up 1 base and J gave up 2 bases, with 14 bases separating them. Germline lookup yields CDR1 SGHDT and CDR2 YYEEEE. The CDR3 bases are TGTGCCAGCAGCTTGAGCTCGCTTCTCCTCACAGATACGCAGTATTTT. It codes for CASSLSSLLLTDTQYF.